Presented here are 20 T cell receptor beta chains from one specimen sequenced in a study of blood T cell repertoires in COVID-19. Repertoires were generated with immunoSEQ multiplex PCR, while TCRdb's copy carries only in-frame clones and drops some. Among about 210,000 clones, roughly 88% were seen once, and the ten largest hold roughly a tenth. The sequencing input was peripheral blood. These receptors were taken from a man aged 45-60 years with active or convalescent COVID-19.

The CDR3 loop is CASRDGGAYEQFF. As DNA, the CDR3 is TGTGCCAGCAGGGACGGGGGGGCTTATGAGCAGTTCTTC. The chain is built from TRBV3-1 (or the pseudogene TRBV3-2) and TRBJ2-1; TRBD2 agrees at 8 bases. V gave up 6 bases and J gave up 8 bases; unmatched junction bases: 6. CDR3 length: 13 amino acids. Per the germline V gene, CDR1 is LGHDT and CDR2 is YNNKEL (reference sequence).

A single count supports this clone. Here the CDR3 reads CASSPGQPLGTDTQYF. CDR3 nucleotide sequence: TGCGCCAGCAGTCCGGGACAGCCGCTTGGCACAGATACGCAGTATTTT. V is TRBV5-1 and J is TRBJ2-3; TRBD1 agrees at 7 bases. Trimming at V came to 5 bases and at J to 1 base, leaving 10 bases not matched to a gene. This CDR3 has 16 residues. Per the germline V gene, CDR1 is SGHRS and CDR2 is YFSETQ.

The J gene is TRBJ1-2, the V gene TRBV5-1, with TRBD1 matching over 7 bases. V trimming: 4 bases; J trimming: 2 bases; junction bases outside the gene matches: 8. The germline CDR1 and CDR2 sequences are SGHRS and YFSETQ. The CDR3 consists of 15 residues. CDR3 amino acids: CASSPVQGRNYGYTF. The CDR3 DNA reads TGCGCCAGCAGCCCGGTACAGGGGAGAAACTATGGCTACACCTTC.

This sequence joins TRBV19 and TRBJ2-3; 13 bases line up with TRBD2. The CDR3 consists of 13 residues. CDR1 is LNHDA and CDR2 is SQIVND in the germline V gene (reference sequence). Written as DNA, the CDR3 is TGTGCAAGCCGACTAGCGGGGGGAGATACGCAGTATTTT. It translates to CASRLAGGDTQYF.

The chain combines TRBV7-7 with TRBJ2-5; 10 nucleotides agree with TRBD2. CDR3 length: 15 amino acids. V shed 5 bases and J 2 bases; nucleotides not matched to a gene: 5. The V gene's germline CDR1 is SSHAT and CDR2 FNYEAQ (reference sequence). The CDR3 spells CASSKTSGYQETQYF. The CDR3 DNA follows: TGTGCCAGCAGCAAGACTAGCGGGTATCAAGAGACCCAGTACTTC.

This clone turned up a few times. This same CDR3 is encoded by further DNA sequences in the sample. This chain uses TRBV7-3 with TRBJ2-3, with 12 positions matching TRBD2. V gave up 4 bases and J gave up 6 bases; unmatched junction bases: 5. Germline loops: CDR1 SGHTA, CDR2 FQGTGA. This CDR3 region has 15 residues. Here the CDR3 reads CASSSTSGSGDTQYF. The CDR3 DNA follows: TGTGCCAGCAGCTCGACTAGCGGGAGCGGCGATACGCAGTATTTT.

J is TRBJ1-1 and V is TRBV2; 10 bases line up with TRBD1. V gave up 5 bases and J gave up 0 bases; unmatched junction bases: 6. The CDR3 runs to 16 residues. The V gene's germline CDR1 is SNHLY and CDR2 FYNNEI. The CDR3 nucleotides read TGTGCCAGCAGTCCCGGGACAGGGGAGATGAACACTGAAGCTTTCTTT. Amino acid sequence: CASSPGTGEMNTEAFF.

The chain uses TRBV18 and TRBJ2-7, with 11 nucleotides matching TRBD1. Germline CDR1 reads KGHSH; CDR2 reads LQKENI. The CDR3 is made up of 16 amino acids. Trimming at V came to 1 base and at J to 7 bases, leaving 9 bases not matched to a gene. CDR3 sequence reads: CASSPLPTGTGGEQYV. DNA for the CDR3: TGTGCCAGCTCACCACTACCTACCGGGACAGGGGGAGAGCAGTACGTC.

The CDR3 here is CASSPGAGTYEQYF. Here the CDR3 DNA reads TGCGCCAGCAGCCCGGGAGCCGGAACCTACGAGCAGTACTTC. V and J are TRBV5-1 and TRBJ2-7, with a possible D match to TRBD2 (6 bases). Trimming shortened V by 4 bases and J by 2 bases, and 13 bases separated the two germline ends. CDR1 SGHRS and CDR2 YFSETQ come from the germline V gene. The CDR3 spans 14 residues.

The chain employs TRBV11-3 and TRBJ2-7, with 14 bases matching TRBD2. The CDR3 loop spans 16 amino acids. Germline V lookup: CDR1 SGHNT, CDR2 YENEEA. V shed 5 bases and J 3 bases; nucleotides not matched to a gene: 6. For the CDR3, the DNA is TGTGCCAGCAGCCCCAGCGGGACTAGCGGGAGCTACGAGCAGTACTTC. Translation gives CASSPSGTSGSYEQYF.

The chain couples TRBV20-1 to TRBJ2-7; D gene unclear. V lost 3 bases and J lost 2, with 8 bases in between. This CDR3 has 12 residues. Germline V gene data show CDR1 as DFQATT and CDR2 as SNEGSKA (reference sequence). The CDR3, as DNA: TGCAGTGCTAGTGAGGCGGCCTACGAGCAGTACTTC. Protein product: CSASEAAYEQYF.

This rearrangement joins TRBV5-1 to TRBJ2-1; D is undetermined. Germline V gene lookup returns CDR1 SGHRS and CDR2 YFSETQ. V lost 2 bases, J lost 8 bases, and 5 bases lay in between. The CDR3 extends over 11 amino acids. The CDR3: CASSFTDEQFF. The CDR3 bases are TGCGCCAGCAGCTTTACAGATGAGCAGTTCTTC.

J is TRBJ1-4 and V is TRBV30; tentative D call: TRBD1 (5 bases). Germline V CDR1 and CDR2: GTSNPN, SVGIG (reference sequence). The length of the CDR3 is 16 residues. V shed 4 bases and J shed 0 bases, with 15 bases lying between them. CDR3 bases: TGTGCCTGGACCCGAGGAGGGGCTGCAACTAATGAAAAACTGTTTTTT. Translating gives CAWTRGGAATNEKLFF.

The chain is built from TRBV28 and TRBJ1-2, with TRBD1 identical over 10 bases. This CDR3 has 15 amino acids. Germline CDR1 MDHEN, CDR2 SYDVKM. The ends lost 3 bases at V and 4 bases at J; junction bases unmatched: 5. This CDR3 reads CASSFRGDRGYGYTF. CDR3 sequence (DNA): TGTGCCAGCAGTTTCAGAGGGGACAGGGGCTATGGCTACACCTTC.

For the CDR3, the DNA is TGTGCCAGCAGCCTAGGTGGCGGGAGGGCAGAGACCCAGTACTTC. This sequence encodes CASSLGGGRAETQYF. This chain uses TRBV7-2 with TRBJ2-5, with 9 bases identical to TRBD2. The V gene end was trimmed by 5 bases and the J gene end by 4 bases; junction bases not matched to a gene: 8. Germline CDR1 SGHTA, CDR2 FQGNSA. The CDR3 totals 15 residues.

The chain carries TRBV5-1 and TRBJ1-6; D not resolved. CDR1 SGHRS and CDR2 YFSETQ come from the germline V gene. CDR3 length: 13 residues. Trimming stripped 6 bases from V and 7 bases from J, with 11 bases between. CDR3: CASNDGGNSPLHF. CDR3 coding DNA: TGCGCCAGCAACGACGGCGGAAATTCACCCCTCCACTTT. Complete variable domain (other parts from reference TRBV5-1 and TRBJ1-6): KAGVTQTPRYLIKTRGQQVTLSCSPISGHRSVSWYQQTPGQGLQFLFEYFSETQRNKGNFPGRFSGRQFSNSRSEMNVSTLELGDSALYLCASNDGGNSPLHFGNGTRLTVT.

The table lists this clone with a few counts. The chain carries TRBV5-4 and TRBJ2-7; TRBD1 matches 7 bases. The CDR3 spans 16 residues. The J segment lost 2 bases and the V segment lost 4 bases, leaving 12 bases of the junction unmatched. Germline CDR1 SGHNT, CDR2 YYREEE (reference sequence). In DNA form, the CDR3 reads TGTGCCAGCAGCACCCTCCACCGGGACAGCGCCTACGAGCAGTACTTC. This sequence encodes CASSTLHRDSAYEQYF.

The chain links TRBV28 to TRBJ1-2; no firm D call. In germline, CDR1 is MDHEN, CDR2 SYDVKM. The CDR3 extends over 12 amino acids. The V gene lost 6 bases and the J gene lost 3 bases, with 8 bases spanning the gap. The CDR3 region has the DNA TGTGCCAGCAGGCCCCAGGACTATGGCTACACCTTC. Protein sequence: CASRPQDYGYTF.

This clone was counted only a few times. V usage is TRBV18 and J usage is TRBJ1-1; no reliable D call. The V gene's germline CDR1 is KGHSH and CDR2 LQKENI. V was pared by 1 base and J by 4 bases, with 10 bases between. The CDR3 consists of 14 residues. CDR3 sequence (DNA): TGTGCCAGCTCACCACGGATGGAGGGCACTGAAGCTTTCTTT. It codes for CASSPRMEGTEAFF.

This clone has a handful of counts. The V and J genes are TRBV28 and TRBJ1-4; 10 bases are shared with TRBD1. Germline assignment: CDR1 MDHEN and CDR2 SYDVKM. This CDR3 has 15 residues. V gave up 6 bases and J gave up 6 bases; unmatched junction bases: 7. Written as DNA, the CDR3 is TGTGCCAGCAGGCCCACCGGGACAGGGGATGAAAAACTGTTTTTT. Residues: CASRPTGTGDEKLFF.